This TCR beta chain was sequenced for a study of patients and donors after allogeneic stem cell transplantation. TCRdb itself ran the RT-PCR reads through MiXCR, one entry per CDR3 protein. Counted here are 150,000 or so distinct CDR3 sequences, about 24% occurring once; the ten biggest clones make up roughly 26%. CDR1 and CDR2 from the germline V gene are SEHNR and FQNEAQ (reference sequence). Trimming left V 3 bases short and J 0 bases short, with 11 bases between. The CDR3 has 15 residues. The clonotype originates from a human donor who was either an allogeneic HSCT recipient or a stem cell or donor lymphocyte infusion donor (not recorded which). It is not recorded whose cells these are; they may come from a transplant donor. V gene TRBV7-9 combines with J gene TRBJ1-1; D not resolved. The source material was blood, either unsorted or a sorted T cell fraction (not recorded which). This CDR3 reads CASSFEFEMNTEAFF. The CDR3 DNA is TGTGCCAGCAGCTTTGAGTTCGAAATGAACACTGAAGCTTTCTTT.